Detailed here is one T cell receptor beta chain. Its antigen is unidentified. This may be a read error: a much more frequent sequence differs by one nucleotide. The data belong to a study of blood T cells in healthy people across ages. Whole-study context: For every two T cells, template switching captured about one barcoded beta molecule. Study results and caveats: With naive T cell percentage, TCR beta diversity showed a strong correlation.

Using a J-beta primer mix together with a sample-barcoded 5' primer, a second PCR was run for roughly 7 to 11 cycles. MiXCR, applied by TCRdb to the 5' RACE reads, yields one record per CDR3 protein. The sample has over 1,300,000 distinct CDR3 sequences; approximately 59% are singletons. Healthy individuals of Caucasian origin from Russia, aged roughly 6 to 100, served as donors. V gave up 4 bases and J gave up 2 bases, with 12 bases separating them. The CDR3 is made up of 14 amino acids. Germline V gene lookup returns CDR1 SGHKS and CDR2 YYEKEE (reference sequence). The sequence derives from a man between 18 and 29 years old in good health. The V and J genes are TRBV5-5 and TRBJ2-5; weak D call: TRBD2 (5 bases). Sequenced input: blood. As DNA, the CDR3 is TGTGCCAGCAGCCAAAGGCCGGGACAAGAGACCCAGTACTTC. Its translation is CASSQRPGQETQYF.